The T cell receptor (beta chain) described here comes from a study of T cells after yellow fever vaccination (dated by TCRdb to between 2019 and 2020). Describing the broader study: The SMART-Seq v4 Ultra Low Input RNA kit was used to prepare libraries from fractions with low cell numbers. To track T-cell clones before and after primary and booster YFV17D yellow fever vaccination, bulk TCR alpha and beta repertoires were sequenced longitudinally. Two healthy male donors made up the cohort, one aged 18 to 29 years and the other aged 30 to 40 years. Blood was drawn at multiple timepoints before and after primary and secondary immunization, with bulk PBMC replicates and cell subsets isolated. What the authors observed across the whole study: The secondary T-cell response was found to be weaker but faster than the primary response, with a peak reached on day 5 rather than on day 15. A small share of clonotypes was detected in both CD4 and CD8 compartments, with the overlap likely arising from convergent recombination. Computational filtering was needed because FACS-sorted repertoires could contain abundant contaminating clonotypes from the bulk population. Most clones expanded after primary vaccination were re-detected after the booster (about 95% of CD4 and approximately 85% of CD8), suggesting broad memory maintenance. Because only a couple of donors were included in the study, the extent to which the findings can be generalized is limited.

This clonotype was seen more than once but under ten times. Its recognized antigen is unknown. Base qualities are not at hand, and no much larger clone is one base apart. The sample's treatment or condition label, in plain terms: live attenuated yellow fever vaccine strain. Two biological replicates of bulk PBMCs were collected at each blood-draw timepoint. PBMCs were isolated from peripheral blood using a standard Ficoll-Paque protocol. TriZol was used to extract RNA from bulk PBMCs, from CD4 and CD8 fractions, and from dextramer-positive and dextramer-negative fractions. Synthesis of TCR cDNA relied on 5'RACE template switching, a step that introduced a universal primer site along with unique molecular identifiers. Priming of cDNA synthesis was performed from both the TCR alpha and TCR beta constant segments. Two PCR steps were used to amplify libraries, with sample barcodes and sequencing adapters being added in the second step. Sequencing of the libraries was done on either Illumina HiSeq 2500 (2x100 bp) or NovaSeq (2x150 bp). In the source study's methods: MIGEC was used to demultiplex reads and collapse the reads into UMI consensus sequences, and MiXCR was used for V(D)J alignment. Clonotypes responding to the vaccine were identified with edgeR on replicate PBMC samples, with the criteria of FDR below 0.01 and a log2 fold change above 5 up to day 15. Each bulk clonotype was labeled CD4 or CD8 based on which sequenced repertoire, CD4 or CD8, contained the clonotype at higher abundance. TCRdb redid the processing of the public reads, applying fastp at Q25 and MiXCR, and retained in-frame beta chains. CDR3 protein duplicates are merged, each entry listing the most common genes and DNA. TCRdb's processing, not the study's, gives the V and J calls here. The sample table shows just under 600,000 distinct CDR3 sequences, and approximately 12% are seen once. Over 12% of the sample belongs to the ten largest clones.

The input for sequencing was PBMCs, taken on the day of the yellow fever booster vaccination. The source is a man aged 25 to 45 who received the YFV17D yellow fever vaccine.

The DNA sequence is TGTGCCACCACGCCCTGCTCCTACGAGCAGTACTTC. It codes for CATTPCSYEQYF. The chain was built from TRBV24-1 and TRBJ2-7, with the D gene uncertain. V loses 8 bases, J loses 0 bases, and the germline ends lie 7 bases apart. According to the germline V gene, CDR1 reads KGHDR and CDR2 reads SFDVKD. Including the terminal cysteine and phenylalanine, the CDR3 comprises 12 residues. Just the 36-base CDR3 DNA is kept, in frame starting at base 1.